This T cell receptor beta chain stems from a study of somatic mutations in cytotoxic T cells in rheumatoid arthritis. Study results and limitations: CD8+ T-cell clonality showed no significant difference between rheumatoid arthritis patients and age-matched healthy controls. Expanded CD8+ clones had unknown antigen targets. Multiple comparisons were not accounted for in the slight TRBV07 underrepresentation seen in rheumatoid arthritis patients.

Method: immunoSEQ multiplex PCR; TCRdb's copy keeps in-frame clones and lacks some. The sample contains some 11,000 clones, 70% to 80% of which appear only once. There are 15 residues in the CDR3. Germline V gene sequence: CDR1 SQVTM, CDR2 ANQGSEA. V lost 5 bases, J lost 5 bases, and 11 bases stayed unmatched. A remark on this clone: As yet, its antigen is unknown.

Sequenced input: CD8+ T cells sorted from blood. The J gene is TRBJ2-5, the V gene TRBV29-1, with TRBD1 matching over 10 bases. The receptor's source is an adult with rheumatoid arthritis. In nucleotides, the CDR3 is TGCAGCGTTAGCGGGACAGGGGCTGAGTGGGAGACCCAGTACTTC. Translated, it gives CSVSGTGAEWETQYF.